This T cell receptor (beta chain) was sequenced during a study of post-analysis software for immune sequencing data. TCR beta cDNA libraries included unique molecular identifiers. A single record per CDR3 protein comes from TCRdb applying MiXCR to the PCR reads. Here the sample spans under 900,000 distinct CDR3 sequences, around 53% being singletons. A few counts support this clonotype. The target antigen is unknown. Study results and caveats: There was significantly lower normalized Chao1 diversity in multiple sclerosis patients than in controls. Controls showed lower frequencies than patients for five or six TRBV segments, and TRBV5-6, TRBV5-1 and TRBV20-1 were among these.

After removal of 0 bases from V and 4 bases from J, the junction contained 12 bases not matched to a gene. The length of the CDR3 is 19 residues. CDR1 MGHRA and CDR2 YSYEKL come from the germline V gene. The receptor's source is a girl aged 5 to 17 with multiple sclerosis. The chain recombines TRBV4-1 with TRBJ2-6; 7 bases fit TRBD1. The source material was blood. In DNA form, the CDR3 reads TGCGCCAGCAGCCAAGAATGGGCAGGGGGAACCGGGGGGGCCAACGTCCTGACTTTC. Its translation: CASSQEWAGGTGGANVLTF.